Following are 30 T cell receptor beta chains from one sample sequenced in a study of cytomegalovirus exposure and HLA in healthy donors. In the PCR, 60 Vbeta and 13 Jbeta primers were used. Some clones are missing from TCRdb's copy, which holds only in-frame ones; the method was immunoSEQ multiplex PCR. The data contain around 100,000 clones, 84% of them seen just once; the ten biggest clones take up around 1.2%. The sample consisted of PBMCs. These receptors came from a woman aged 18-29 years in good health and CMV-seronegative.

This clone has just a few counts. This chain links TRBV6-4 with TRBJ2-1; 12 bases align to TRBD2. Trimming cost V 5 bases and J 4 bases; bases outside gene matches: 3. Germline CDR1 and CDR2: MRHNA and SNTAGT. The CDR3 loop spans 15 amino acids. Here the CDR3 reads CASSSSGGGYNEQFF. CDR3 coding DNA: TGTGCCAGCAGTTCTAGCGGGGGGGGATACAATGAGCAGTTCTTC.

CDR3 amino acids: CASSPPVSGTYEQYF. The CDR3 bases are TGTGCCAGCAGCCCCCCAGTTTCGGGGACATACGAGCAGTACTTC. This chain joins TRBV7-9 and TRBJ2-7, with D perhaps matching TRBD1 (6 bases). Germline V gene data show CDR1 as SEHNR and CDR2 as FQNEAQ (reference sequence). The CDR3 is 15 residues long. Trimming took 5 bases from V and 4 from J, leaving 18 bases between them.

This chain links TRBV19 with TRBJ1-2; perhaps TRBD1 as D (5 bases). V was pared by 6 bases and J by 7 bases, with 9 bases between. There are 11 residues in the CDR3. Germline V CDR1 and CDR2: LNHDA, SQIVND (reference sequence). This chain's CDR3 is CASSQGSGYTF. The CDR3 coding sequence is TGTGCCAGTAGCCAGGGCTCTGGCTACACCTTC.

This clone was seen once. The CDR3 nucleotides are TGTGCCAGCAGCCCGGGTGTTAATGAAAAACTGTTTTTT. It translates to CASSPGVNEKLFF. The chain links TRBV7-9 to TRBJ1-4; no definite D call. CDR1 and CDR2 from the germline V gene are SEHNR and FQNEAQ (reference sequence). This CDR3 comprises 13 residues. The V end was cut by 5 bases, the J end by 4 bases, with 8 bases between.

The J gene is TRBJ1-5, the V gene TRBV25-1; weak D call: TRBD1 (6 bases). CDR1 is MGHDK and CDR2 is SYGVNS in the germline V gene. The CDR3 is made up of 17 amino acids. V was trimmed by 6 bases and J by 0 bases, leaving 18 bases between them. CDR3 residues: CASRVVLDRYSNQPQHF. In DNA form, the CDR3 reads TGTGCCAGCAGGGTGGTGCTGGACAGATATAGCAATCAGCCCCAGCATTTT. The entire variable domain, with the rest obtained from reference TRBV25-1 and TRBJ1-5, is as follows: EADIYQTPRYLVIGTGKKITLECSQTMGHDKMYWYQQDPGMELHLIHYSYGVNSTEKGDLSSESTVSRIRTEHFPLTLESARPSHTSQYLCASRVVLDRYSNQPQHFGDGTRLSIL.

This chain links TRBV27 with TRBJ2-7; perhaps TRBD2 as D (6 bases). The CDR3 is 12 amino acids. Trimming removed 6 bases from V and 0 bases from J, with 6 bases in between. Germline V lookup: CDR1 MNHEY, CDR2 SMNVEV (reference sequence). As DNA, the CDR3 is TGTGCCAGCAGCGGGAGCTCCTACGAGCAGTACTTC. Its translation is CASSGSSYEQYF.

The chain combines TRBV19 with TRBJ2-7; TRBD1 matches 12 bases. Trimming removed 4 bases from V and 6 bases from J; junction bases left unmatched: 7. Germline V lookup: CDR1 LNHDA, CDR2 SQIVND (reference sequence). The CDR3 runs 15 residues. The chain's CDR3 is CASSKGDRGRFEQYF. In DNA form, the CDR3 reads TGTGCCAGTAGTAAAGGGGACAGGGGGCGCTTCGAGCAGTACTTC.

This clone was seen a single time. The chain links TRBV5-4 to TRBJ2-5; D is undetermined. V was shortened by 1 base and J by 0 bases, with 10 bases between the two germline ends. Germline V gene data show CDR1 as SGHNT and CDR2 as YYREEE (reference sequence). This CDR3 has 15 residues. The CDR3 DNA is TGTGCCAGCAGCTTGAAGTCGGAGTACCAAGAGACCCAGTACTTC. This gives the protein CASSLKSEYQETQYF.

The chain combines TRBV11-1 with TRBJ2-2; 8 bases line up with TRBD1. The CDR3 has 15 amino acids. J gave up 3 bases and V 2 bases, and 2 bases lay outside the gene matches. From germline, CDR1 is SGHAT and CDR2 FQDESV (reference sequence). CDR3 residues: CASSLSQGDTGELFF. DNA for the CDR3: TGTGCCAGCAGCTTATCACAGGGGGACACCGGGGAGCTGTTTTTT.

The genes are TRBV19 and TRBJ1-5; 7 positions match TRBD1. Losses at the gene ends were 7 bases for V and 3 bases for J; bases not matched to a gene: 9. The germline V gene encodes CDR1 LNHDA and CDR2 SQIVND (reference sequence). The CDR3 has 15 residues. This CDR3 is CASKLQGTTNQPQHF. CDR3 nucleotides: TGTGCCAGTAAATTACAGGGGACCACCAATCAGCCCCAGCATTTT. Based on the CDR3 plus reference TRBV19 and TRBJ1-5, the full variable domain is DGGITQSPKYLFRKEGQNVTLSCEQNLNHDAMYWYRQDPGQGLRLIYYSQIVNDFQKGDIAEGYSVSREKKESFPLTVTSAQKNPTAFYLCASKLQGTTNQPQHFGDGTRLSIL.

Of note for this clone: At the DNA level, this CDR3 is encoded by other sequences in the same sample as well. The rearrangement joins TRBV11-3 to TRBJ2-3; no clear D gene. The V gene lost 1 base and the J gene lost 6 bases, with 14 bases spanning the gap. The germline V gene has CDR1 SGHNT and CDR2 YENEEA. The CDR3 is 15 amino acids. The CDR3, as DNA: TGTGCCAGCAGCTTAGGTCGGGTATCGACGGATACGCAGTATTTT. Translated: CASSLGRVSTDTQYF.

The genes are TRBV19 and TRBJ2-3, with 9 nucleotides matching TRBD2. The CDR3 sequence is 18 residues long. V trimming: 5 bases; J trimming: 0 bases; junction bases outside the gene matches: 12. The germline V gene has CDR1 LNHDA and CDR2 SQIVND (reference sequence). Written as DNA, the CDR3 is TGTGCCAGTAGTGGAGGGCTAGCGGGGACACCTAGCACAGATACGCAGTATTTT. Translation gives CASSGGLAGTPSTDTQYF.

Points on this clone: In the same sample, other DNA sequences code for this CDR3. The CDR3, as DNA: TGTGCCAGCAGTCGCAGCGTTAATCAGCCCCAGCATTTT. Translated, it gives CASSRSVNQPQHF. The chain joins TRBV28 to TRBJ1-5, with no clear D. Deletions cut 5 bases from V and 4 bases from J, with 9 bases between. The CDR3 spans 13 residues. Germline CDR1 reads MDHEN; CDR2 reads SYDVKM.

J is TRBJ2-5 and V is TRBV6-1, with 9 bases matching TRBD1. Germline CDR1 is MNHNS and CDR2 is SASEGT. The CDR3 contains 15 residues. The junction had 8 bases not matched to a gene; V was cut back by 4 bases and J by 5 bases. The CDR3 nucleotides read TGTGCCAGCAGTGCCGCGACAGGGGGGCATGAGACCCAGTACTTC. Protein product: CASSAATGGHETQYF.

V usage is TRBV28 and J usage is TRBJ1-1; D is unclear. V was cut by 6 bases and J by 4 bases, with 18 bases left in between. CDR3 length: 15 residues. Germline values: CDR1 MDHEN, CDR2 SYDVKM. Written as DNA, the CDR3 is TGTGCCAGCAGCCCCCTCTTCCCCGGTAGCACTGAAGCTTTCTTT. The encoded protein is CASSPLFPGSTEAFF. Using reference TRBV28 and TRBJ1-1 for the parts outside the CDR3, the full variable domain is DVKVTQSSRYLVKRTGEKVFLECVQDMDHENMFWYRQDPGLGLRLIYFSYDVKMKEKGDIPEGYSVSREKKERFSLILESASTNQTSMYLCASSPLFPGSTEAFFGQGTRLTVV.

The CDR3 reads CASIRTGFLDEQFF. CDR3 sequence (DNA): TGTGCCAGCATCAGAACAGGGTTTTTGGATGAGCAGTTCTTC. The chain carries TRBV2 and TRBJ2-1; D might be TRBD1 (6 bases). Germline loops: CDR1 SNHLY, CDR2 FYNNEI. The CDR3 covers 14 residues. Trimming stripped 7 bases from V and 8 bases from J, with 18 bases between.

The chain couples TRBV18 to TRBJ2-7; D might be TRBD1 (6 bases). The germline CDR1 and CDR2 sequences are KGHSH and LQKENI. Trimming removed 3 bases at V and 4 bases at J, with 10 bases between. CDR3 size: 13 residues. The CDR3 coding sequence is TGTGCCAGCTCACCCGGGACAAAGTACGAGCAGTACTTC. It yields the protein CASSPGTKYEQYF.

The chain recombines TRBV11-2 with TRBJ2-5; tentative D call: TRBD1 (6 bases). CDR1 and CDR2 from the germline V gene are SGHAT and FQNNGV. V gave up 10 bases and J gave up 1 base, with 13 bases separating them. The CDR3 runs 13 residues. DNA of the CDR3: TGTGCCACCTCCCGGGACACCCAAGAGACCCAGTACTTC. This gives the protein CATSRDTQETQYF.

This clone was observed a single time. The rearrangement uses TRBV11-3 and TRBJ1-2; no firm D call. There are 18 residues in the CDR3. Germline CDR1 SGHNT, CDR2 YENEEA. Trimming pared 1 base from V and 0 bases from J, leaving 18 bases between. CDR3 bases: TGTGCCAGCAGCTTAGTAATCGGGAAGTGTCAGTCTAACTATGGCTACACCTTC. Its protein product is CASSLVIGKCQSNYGYTF.

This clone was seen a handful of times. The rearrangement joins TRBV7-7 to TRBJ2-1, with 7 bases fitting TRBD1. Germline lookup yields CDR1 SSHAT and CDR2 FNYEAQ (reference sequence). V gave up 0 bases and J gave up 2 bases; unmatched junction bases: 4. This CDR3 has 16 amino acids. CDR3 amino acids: CASSLARDSTYNEQFF. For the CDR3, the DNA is TGTGCCAGCAGCTTAGCCCGGGACAGTACCTACAATGAGCAGTTCTTC.

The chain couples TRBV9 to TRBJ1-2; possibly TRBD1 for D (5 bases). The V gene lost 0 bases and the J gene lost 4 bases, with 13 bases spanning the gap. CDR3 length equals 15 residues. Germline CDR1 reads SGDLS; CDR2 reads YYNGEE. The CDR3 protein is CASSVATASTYGYTF. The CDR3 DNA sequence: TGTGCCAGCAGCGTAGCGACAGCATCCACCTATGGCTACACCTTC.

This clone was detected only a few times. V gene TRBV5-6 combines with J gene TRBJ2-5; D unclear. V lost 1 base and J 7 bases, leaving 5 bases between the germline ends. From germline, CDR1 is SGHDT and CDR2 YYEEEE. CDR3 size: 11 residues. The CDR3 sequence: CASSLTGTQYF. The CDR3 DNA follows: TGTGCCAGCAGCTTGACGGGGACCCAGTACTTC. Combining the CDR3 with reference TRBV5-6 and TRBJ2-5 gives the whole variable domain DAGVTQSPTHLIKTRGQQVTLRCSPKSGHDTVSWYQQALGQGPQFIFQYYEEEERQRGNFPDRFSGHQFPNYSSELNVNALLLGDSALYLCASSLTGTQYFGPGTRLLVL.

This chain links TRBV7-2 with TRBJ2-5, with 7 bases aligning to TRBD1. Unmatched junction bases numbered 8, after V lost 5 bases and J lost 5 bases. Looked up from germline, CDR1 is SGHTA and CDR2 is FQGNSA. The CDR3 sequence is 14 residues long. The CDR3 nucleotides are TGTGCCAGCAGCCACAGACAGGGTCGGGAGACCCAGTACTTC. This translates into CASSHRQGRETQYF.

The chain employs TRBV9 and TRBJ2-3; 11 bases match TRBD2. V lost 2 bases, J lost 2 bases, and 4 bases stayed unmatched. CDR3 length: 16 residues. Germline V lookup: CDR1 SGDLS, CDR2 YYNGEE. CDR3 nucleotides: TGTGCCAGCAGCGTGGGACTAGCGGATTACACAGATACGCAGTATTTT. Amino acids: CASSVGLADYTDTQYF.

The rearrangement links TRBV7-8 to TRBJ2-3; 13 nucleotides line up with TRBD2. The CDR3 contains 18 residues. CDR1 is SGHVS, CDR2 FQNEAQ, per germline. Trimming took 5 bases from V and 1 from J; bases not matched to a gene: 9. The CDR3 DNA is TGTGCCAGCAGCCCACAAGGACTAGCGGGAGTAGGCACAGATACGCAGTATTTT. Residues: CASSPQGLAGVGTDTQYF.

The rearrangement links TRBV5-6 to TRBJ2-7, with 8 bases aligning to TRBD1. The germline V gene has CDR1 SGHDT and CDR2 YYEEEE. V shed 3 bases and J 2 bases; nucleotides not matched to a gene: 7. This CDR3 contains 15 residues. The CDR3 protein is CASSSNRQGTYEQYF. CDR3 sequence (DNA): TGTGCCAGCAGCTCAAACAGACAGGGGACCTACGAGCAGTACTTC.

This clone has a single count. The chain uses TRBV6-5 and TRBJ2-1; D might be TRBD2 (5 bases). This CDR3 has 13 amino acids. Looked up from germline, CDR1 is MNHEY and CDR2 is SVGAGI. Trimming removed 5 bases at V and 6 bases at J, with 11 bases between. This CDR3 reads CASSRSSSNEQFF. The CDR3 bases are TGTGCCAGCAGTAGATCTAGCAGCAATGAGCAGTTCTTC.

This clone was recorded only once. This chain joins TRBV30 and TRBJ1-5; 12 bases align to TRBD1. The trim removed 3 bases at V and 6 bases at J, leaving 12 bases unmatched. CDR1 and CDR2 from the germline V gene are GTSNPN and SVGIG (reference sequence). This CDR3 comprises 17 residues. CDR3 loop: CAWSSSGTGGPGQPQHF. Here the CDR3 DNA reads TGTGCCTGGAGCTCCAGCGGGACAGGGGGCCCGGGTCAGCCCCAGCATTTT.

The CDR3 region is CASSDRDRVFSGANVLTF. CDR3 nucleotide sequence: TGCGCCAGCAGCGACCGGGACAGGGTTTTCTCTGGGGCCAACGTCCTGACTTTC. The chain uses TRBV4-1 and TRBJ2-6; 9 bases align to TRBD1. The trim removed 5 bases at V and 0 bases at J, leaving 8 bases unmatched. This CDR3 spans 18 amino acids. From germline, CDR1 is MGHRA and CDR2 YSYEKL.

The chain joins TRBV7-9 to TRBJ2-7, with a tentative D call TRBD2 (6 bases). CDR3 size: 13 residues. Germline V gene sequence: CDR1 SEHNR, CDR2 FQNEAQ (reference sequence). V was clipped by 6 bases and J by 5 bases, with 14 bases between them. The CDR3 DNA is TGTGCCAGCAGGTCGAGCGGGTCGCACGAGCAGTACTTC. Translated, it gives CASRSSGSHEQYF. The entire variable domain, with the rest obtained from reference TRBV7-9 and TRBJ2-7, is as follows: DTGVSQNPRHKITKRGQNVTFRCDPISEHNRLYWYRQTLGQGPEFLTYFQNEAQLEKSRLLSDRFSAERPKGSFSTLEIQRTEQGDSAMYLCASRSSGSHEQYFGPGTRLTVT.